Below, 21 T cell receptor beta chains from the same sample are listed, as sequenced in a study of PD-L1 blockade in urothelial cancer. Measured with immunoSEQ multiplex PCR; TCRdb has only the in-frame clones, and not every one. The repertoire holds 55,000 to 85,000 clones, with roughly 91% as singletons. This specimen was PBMCs, taken around atezolizumab (anti-PD-L1) treatment. The receptor set was obtained from a man aged 55 to 70 with urothelial cancer.

The CDR3 DNA reads as TGTGCCAGCAGTTCGGCCAGACAGGGTTACGAGCAGTACTTC. Protein: CASSSARQGYEQYF. V usage is TRBV27 and J usage is TRBJ2-7, with 7 positions matching TRBD1. Germline assignment: CDR1 MNHEY and CDR2 SMNVEV (reference sequence). J gave up 4 bases and V 4 bases, and 7 bases lay outside the gene matches. The CDR3 contains 14 residues.

This clone showed up just once. This chain joins TRBV4-1 and TRBJ1-1, with a possible D match to TRBD1 (6 bases). With 0 bases removed from V and 2 bases from J, the gap between germline ends came to 10 bases. CDR3 size: 15 residues. Looked up from germline, CDR1 is MGHRA and CDR2 is YSYEKL. CDR3 bases: TGCGCCAGCAGCCAAGATCAGGGGCAAAACACTGAAGCTTTCTTT. Amino acid sequence: CASSQDQGQNTEAFF.

CDR3 protein: CASSPLSGANVLTF. CDR3 DNA: TGTGCCAGCAGCCCTCTATCTGGGGCCAACGTCCTGACTTTC. The V and J genes are TRBV4-2 and TRBJ2-6; D remains unclear. V was pared by 4 bases and J by 1 base, with 5 bases between. This CDR3 contains 14 residues. Germline V gene sequence: CDR1 LGHNA, CDR2 YNFKEQ.

In this sample, this clone turned up once. The chain uses TRBV18 and TRBJ2-2, with D perhaps matching TRBD1 (6 bases). The ends were cut back, 0 bases at V and 4 bases at J, with 12 bases in the middle. CDR1 and CDR2 (germline): KGHSH, LQKENI. CDR3 length equals 16 residues. CDR3 DNA sequence: TGTGCCAGCTCACCACCCCAGGGGCCCATCACCGGGGAGCTGTTTTTT. It is translated as CASSPPQGPITGELFF.

The J gene is TRBJ2-5, the V gene TRBV6-6, with D possibly being TRBD1 (6 bases). V lost 4 bases, J lost 0 bases, and 9 bases lay in between. Germline CDR1 and CDR2: MNHNY and SVGAGI (reference sequence). This CDR3 has 14 amino acids. The CDR3 reads CASSLDSYQETQYF. The CDR3 region has the DNA TGTGCCAGCAGTTTGGACAGCTACCAAGAGACCCAGTACTTC.

This clone appeared a single time. The V call is TRBV28, the J call TRBJ2-5; 12 bases line up with TRBD2. Germline CDR1 is MDHEN and CDR2 is SYDVKM. V dropped 4 bases and J dropped 5; count of bases not matched to a gene: 20. The CDR3 totals 20 residues. The CDR3 protein is CASSYRTSGEVGGWFETQYF. The CDR3 nucleotides are TGTGCCAGCAGTTACCGGACTAGCGGGGAGGTTGGCGGTTGGTTCGAGACCCAGTACTTC.

This clone occurred once. For the CDR3, the DNA is TGTGCCAGCAGTGAAATTGGGAGACAGGGGGGCTACACCTTC. It translates to CASSEIGRQGGYTF. This rearrangement joins TRBV6-1 to TRBJ1-2; 8 bases are a match to TRBD1. The CDR3 extends over 14 amino acids. With V trimmed by 2 bases and J by 8 bases, 7 bases remained unmatched. Germline V gives CDR1 MNHNS, CDR2 SASEGT.

The gene calls are TRBV7-6 and TRBJ2-3, with 8 nucleotides matching TRBD2. Germline V gives CDR1 SGHVS, CDR2 FNYEAQ. J gave up 2 bases and V 2 bases, and 3 bases lay outside the gene matches. The CDR3 length is 15 residues. The CDR3 loop reads CASSLTGGPTDTQYF. The CDR3 nucleotides read TGTGCCAGCAGCTTAACGGGGGGGCCCACAGATACGCAGTATTTT.

The genes are TRBV30 and TRBJ2-6; 9 nucleotides agree with TRBD1. Germline trimming cut 0 bases from V and 0 bases from J; bases unmatched to any gene: 6. CDR1 and CDR2 from the germline V gene are GTSNPN and SVGIG (reference sequence). The CDR3 covers 18 residues. CDR3 residues: CAWSVLGQGTSGANVLTF. The CDR3 DNA reads as TGTGCCTGGAGTGTACTCGGACAGGGGACCTCTGGGGCCAACGTCCTGACTTTC.

This clone was detected only once. The gene calls are TRBV9 and TRBJ1-6, with D possibly TRBD1 on 6 matching bases. The CDR3 extends over 13 amino acids. In germline, CDR1 is SGDLS, CDR2 YYNGEE. Trimming cost V 6 bases and J 7 bases, with 11 bases left between them. The DNA of the CDR3 is TGTGCCAGCACTGGCCAGGGGAATTCACCCCTCCACTTT. Translation gives CASTGQGNSPLHF.

V gene TRBV15 combines with J gene TRBJ2-3; tentative D call: TRBD2 (7 bases). Trimming stripped 0 bases from V and 4 bases from J, with 20 bases between. The CDR3 totals 18 residues. Germline assignment: CDR1 LNHNV and CDR2 YYDKDF (reference sequence). The CDR3 region has the DNA TGTGCCACCAGCAGAGATTCCCTACGCGGGAGACAGGCAGATACGCAGTATTTT. It translates to CATSRDSLRGRQADTQYF.

The J gene is TRBJ1-4, the V gene TRBV12-5; perhaps TRBD1 as D (6 bases). V gave up 5 bases and J gave up 8 bases, with 15 bases separating them. This CDR3 region has 14 residues. CDR1 is LGHNT and CDR2 is FRNRAP in the germline V gene. CDR3 nucleotide sequence: TGTGCTAGTGGTCCGGGACACGACGGGGAAAAACTGTTTTTT. Encoded protein: CASGPGHDGEKLFF.

V is TRBV11-1 and J is TRBJ1-1, with D possibly matching TRBD1 (6 bases). With 5 bases removed from V and 2 bases from J, the gap between germline ends came to 12 bases. CDR1 and CDR2 (germline): SGHAT, FQDESV (reference sequence). The CDR3 loop spans 14 amino acids. The CDR3 DNA reads TGTGCCAGCAGCCAAAGCAGGGGTAACACTGAAGCTTTCTTT. The encoded protein is CASSQSRGNTEAFF.

CDR3 protein: CASSSAGTGNTIYF. The CDR3 nucleotides read TGTGCCAGCAGCTCCGCGGGTACTGGAAACACCATATATTTT. The rearrangement links TRBV7-9 to TRBJ1-3; no firm D call. Germline V gene data show CDR1 as SEHNR and CDR2 as FQNEAQ (reference sequence). With 4 bases removed from V and 2 bases from J, the gap between germline ends came to 9 bases. This CDR3 contains 14 residues.

CDR3 loop: CASSLNTGELFF. The CDR3 region has the DNA TGTGCCAGCAGTCTTAACACCGGGGAGCTGTTTTTT. This chain connects TRBV27 to TRBJ2-2; D gene uncertain. This CDR3 comprises 12 residues. V was clipped by 5 bases and J by 2 bases, with 3 bases between them. Germline CDR1 reads MNHEY; CDR2 reads SMNVEV (reference sequence).

The chain has TRBV10-3 and TRBJ2-4; 7 bases match TRBD2. V shed 9 bases, J shed 2 bases, and the junction held 7 bases outside the gene matches. This CDR3 comprises 14 residues. CDR1 and CDR2 (germline): ENHRY, SYGVKD. CDR3 region: CAIGLGVTKNIQYF. CDR3 nucleotide sequence: TGTGCCATTGGACTAGGCGTGACCAAAAACATTCAGTACTTC.

The rearrangement joins TRBV7-2 to TRBJ2-1; maybe TRBD2 (5 bases). Between the trimmed V and J ends, which lost 0 bases and 10 bases, there was a span of 13 bases. Germline CDR1 and CDR2: SGHTA and FQGNSA. This CDR3 contains 14 residues. The CDR3 loop is CASSLAFAGKEQFF. CDR3 nucleotides: TGTGCCAGCAGCTTAGCGTTTGCGGGTAAAGAGCAGTTCTTC. The full variable domain, with the rest looked up from reference TRBV7-2 and TRBJ2-1, is GAGVSQSPSNKVTEKGKDVELRCDPISGHTALYWYRQSLGQGLEFLIYFQGNSAPDKSGLPSDRFSAERTGGSVSTLTIQRTQQEDSAVYLCASSLAFAGKEQFFGPGTRLTVL.

The chain couples TRBV6-6 to TRBJ2-1; the D gene is possibly TRBD2 (6 bases). The CDR3 spans 14 residues. V gave up 6 bases and J gave up 8 bases, with 17 bases separating them. The V gene's germline CDR1 is MNHNY and CDR2 SVGAGI (reference sequence). CDR3 DNA: TGTGCCAGCAGCCGGGGACTGGTCGTTGATGAGCAGTTCTTC. The encoded protein is CASSRGLVVDEQFF.

The genes are TRBV19 and TRBJ2-1; no definite D call. There are 15 residues in the CDR3. Between the trimmed V and J ends, which lost 4 bases and 0 bases, there was a span of 10 bases. CDR1 is LNHDA, CDR2 SQIVND, per germline (reference sequence). The CDR3 sequence: CASSTITSSYNEQFF. CDR3 DNA: TGTGCCAGTAGTACTATTACGAGCTCCTACAATGAGCAGTTCTTC.

The rearrangement uses TRBV29-1 and TRBJ1-2; D might be TRBD1 (5 bases). The CDR3 covers 12 residues. Between the trimmed V and J ends, which lost 7 bases and 3 bases, there was a span of 12 bases. Germline CDR1 reads SQVTM; CDR2 reads ANQGSEA. The CDR3 region has the DNA TGCAGCGCCGGGACTTGGGACTATGGCTACACCTTC. It is translated as CSAGTWDYGYTF.

This clone was counted once. This rearrangement joins TRBV10-1 to TRBJ2-7; a weak D match, TRBD1 (6 bases). Germline assignment: CDR1 WNHNN and CDR2 SYGVQD (reference sequence). The CDR3 runs to 14 residues. The V end was cut by 6 bases, the J end by 2 bases, with 14 bases between. DNA for the CDR3: TGCGCCAGCAGCCGGACAGAGACCCCCTACGAGCAGTACTTC. Translation gives CASSRTETPYEQYF.